This T cell receptor beta chain came from a study of Ad26.COV2.S vaccination and SARS-CoV-2 variants (dated by TCRdb to 2020 to 2022). Notes on the research overall: Vaccine-arm donors were drawn from COV1001, a multicentre, randomized, double-blind, placebo-controlled phase I-IIa trial of Ad26.COV2.S in healthy adults. A total of roughly 32 samples were included in the TCR-sequenced set, comprising around 20 Ad26.COV2.S vaccine recipients, 5 placebo recipients and 8 SARS-CoV-2 convalescent individuals. Trial participants were randomized into five groups of five: low-dose or high-dose Ad26.COV2.S given once or twice, or placebo on both occasions. Investigators did not know the trial group allocation while performing experiments and assessing outcomes. Sequencing of the TCRbeta repertoire served to evaluate the specificity and breadth of SARS-CoV-2-reactive T cell receptors following Ad26.COV2.S vaccination. Ad26.COV2.S was administered intramuscularly at a dose of 5x10^10 or 1x10^11 viral particles, either as one shot or as two shots given 56 days apart.

The immunoSEQ Assay was used to sequence TCRbeta CDR3 regions. After extraction, genomic DNA underwent amplification by bias-controlled multiplex PCR, followed by high-throughput sequencing. On the study's bioinformatics: To quantify the absolute abundance of every unique TCRbeta CDR3 region, sequences were collapsed and filtered. Usable DNA was measured by amplifying reference genes present in all nucleated cells, and TCRbeta template counts were normalized to that usable DNA to estimate T cell fraction. Repertoire TCRs were annotated as SARS-CoV-2-specific when V gene, CDR3 amino acid sequence and J gene were exactly matched to a known reactive TCR set. MIRA supplied the reference SARS-CoV-2 TCR set, which was filtered for enrichment in COVID-19-positive ImmuneCODE repertoires so that public or cross-reactive TCRs were removed. Based on the MIRA antigens, annotated TCRs were further analysed at the level of specific ORF or position within ORF. Breadth was defined as annotated unique rearrangements over total unique productive rearrangements; depth was the summed frequency of those rearrangements. Two-sided Wilcoxon rank-sum tests were used to compare TCR breadth between groups. TCRdb re-hosts the immuneACCESS table, in-frame sequences only. Its copies lack some clones; in the studies checked, an unresolved V gene accounts for under half of them, and the cause for the rest is not known. That table gives V, J and clone size, and the DNA gave D and trimming. The sample table lists hundreds of thousands of clones, 80% to 90% of them with a count of one. The biggest ten clones account for about 2.5% of the sample.

In the paper's terms, the treatment or condition label means: some 20 received Ad26.COV2.S at low or high dose, single or two shots; a few received placebo; per-sample allocation not given. For vaccine and placebo recipients, the sequenced repertoires came from samples collected on day 63 after the first injection. In Cohort 1b, 20 to 25 adults aged 18-55 years were enrolled at a single site in Boston, USA, between 29 July and 7 August 2020. Ad26.COV2.S was a replication-incompetent adenovirus type 26 vector that expressed a prefusion-stabilized SARS-CoV-2 spike protein derived from the original Wuhan strain. Clipping removes 4 bases from V and 5 bases from J, with 4 as the unmatched junction base count. The germline V gene specifies LGHNA as CDR1 and YSLEER as CDR2. Taken from cysteine to phenylalanine, the CDR3 has 14 residues. The retained sequence is limited to the CDR3, 42 bases, with the frame set at the first base.

Broad study findings and their caveats: The study was not powered to compare responses between vaccine doses or regimens. The authors noted that total T cell responses may have been underestimated by the TCR breadth and depth analyses. After vaccination, substantial breadth of spike-specific CD8+ and CD4+ T cell responses was reported. Non-spike TCR breadth was comparable between vaccine and placebo recipients, consistent with the vaccine containing only spike. Higher spike-specific TCR breadth was observed in Ad26.COV2.S recipients than in placebo recipients (P = 0.0014).

Details on this clone: It lacks a known antigen. Base qualities are not provided; no much larger clone lies one nucleotide away.

The sequenced sample was peripheral blood, obtained in a trial of Ad26.COV2.S vaccine versus placebo. Recombination linked TRBV4-3 to TRBJ1-5; the central 8 bases match TRBD1. The receptor's source is a person between 18 and 65 years old who received the Ad26.COV2.S COVID-19 vaccine or a placebo. In nucleotide form, the sequence is TGCGCCAGCAGCCTTCAGACAGGGGATCAGCCCCAGCATTTT. It translates to CASSLQTGDQPQHF.